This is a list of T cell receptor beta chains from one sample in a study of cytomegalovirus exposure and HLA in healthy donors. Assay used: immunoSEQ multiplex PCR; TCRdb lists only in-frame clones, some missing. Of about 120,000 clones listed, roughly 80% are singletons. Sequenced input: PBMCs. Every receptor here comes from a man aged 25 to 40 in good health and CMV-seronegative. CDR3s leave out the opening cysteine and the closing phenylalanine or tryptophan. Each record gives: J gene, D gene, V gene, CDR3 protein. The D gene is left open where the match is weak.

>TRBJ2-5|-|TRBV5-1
ASSLRDILVGETQY
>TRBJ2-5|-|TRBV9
ASSVVQGETQY
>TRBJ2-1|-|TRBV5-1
ASTQGHQYNEQF
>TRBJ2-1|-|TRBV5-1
ASAQDIGDYNEQF
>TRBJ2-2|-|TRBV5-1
ASSLSGQNTGELF
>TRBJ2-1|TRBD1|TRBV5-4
ASSLGGQGYNEQF
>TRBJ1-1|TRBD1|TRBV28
ASSSGQGSTTEAF
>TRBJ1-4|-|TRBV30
AWSPGVGREKLF
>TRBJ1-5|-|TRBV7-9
ASSSTGTSNQPQH
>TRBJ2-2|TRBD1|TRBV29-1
SVDGPGQGNTGELF
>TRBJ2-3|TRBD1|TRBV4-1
ASSLGGPSTDTQY
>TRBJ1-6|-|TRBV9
ASSVYSNNSPLH
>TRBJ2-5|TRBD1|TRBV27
ASSRYPPGQGAKETQY
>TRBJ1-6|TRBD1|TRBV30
AEAGTGGSPLH
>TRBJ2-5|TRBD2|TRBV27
ASSLLAGGPETQY
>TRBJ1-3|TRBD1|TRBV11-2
ASSVNRGNTIY
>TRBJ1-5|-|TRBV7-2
ASSLQPGFNQPQH
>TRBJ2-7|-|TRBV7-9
ASSAIDGSGEQY
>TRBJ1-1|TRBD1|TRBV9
ASSVGRDRGAGTPVSF
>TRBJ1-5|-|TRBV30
AWTGGGRGNQPQH
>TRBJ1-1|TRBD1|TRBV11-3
ASSSGQGEAF
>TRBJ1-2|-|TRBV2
ASRVSGGYT
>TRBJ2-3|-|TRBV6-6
ASRTPVSTDTQY
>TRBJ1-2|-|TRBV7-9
ASSLKGAAGYT
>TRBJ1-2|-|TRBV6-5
ASKSADSKNYGYT
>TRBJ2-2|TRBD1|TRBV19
ASRGAGTGGTGELF
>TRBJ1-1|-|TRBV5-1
ASSLGGGRGTEAF
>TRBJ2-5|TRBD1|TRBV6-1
ASRGQPQETQY
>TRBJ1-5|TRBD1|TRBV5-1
ASSIGTGGNQPQH
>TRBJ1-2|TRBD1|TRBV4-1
ASSPPTGMGGYT
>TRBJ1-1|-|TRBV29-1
SVRREKRNTEAF
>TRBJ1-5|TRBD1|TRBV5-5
ASSLLGQLNQPQH
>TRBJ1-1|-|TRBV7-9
ASSLATAEAF
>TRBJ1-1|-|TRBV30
AWSPHSQLRGLMNTEAF
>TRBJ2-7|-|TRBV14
ASSSTGTYEQY
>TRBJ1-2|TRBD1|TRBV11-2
ASSYRGTYGYT
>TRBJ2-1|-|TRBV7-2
ASSSTGHEQF
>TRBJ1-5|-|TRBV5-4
ASSLDGRAVTQH
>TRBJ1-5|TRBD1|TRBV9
ASSVSTGVSQPQH
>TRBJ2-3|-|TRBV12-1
ARGGLAGGTDTQY
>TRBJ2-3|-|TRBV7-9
ASKYTDTQY
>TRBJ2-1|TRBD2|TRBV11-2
ASSLRTSANNEQF
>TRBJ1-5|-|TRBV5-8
ASRLEGRGRNQPQH
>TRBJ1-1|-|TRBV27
ASSLYSGGGMNTEAF
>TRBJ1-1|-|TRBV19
ASSIGGNTEAF
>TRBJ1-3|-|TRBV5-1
ASSLNAGENTIY
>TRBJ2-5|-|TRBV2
ASSEPSDGETQY
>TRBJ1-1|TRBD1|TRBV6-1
ASSDMDRSLLNTEAF
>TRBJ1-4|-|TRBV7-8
ASSLLKGQTNEKLF
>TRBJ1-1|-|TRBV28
ASSPVSPTNTEAF
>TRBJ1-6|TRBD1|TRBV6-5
ASTDRASSPLH
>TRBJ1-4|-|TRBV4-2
ASSQDSAVSVEKLF
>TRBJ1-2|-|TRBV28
ASSLVGESYT
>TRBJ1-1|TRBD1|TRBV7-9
ASRIDREDTEAF
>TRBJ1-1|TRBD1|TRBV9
ASSVGRGLTEAF
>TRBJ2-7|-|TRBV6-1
ASSGQGRRAPYEQY
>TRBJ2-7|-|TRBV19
ASSMHDRVGYEQY